This T cell receptor beta chain came from a study of cytomegalovirus exposure and HLA in healthy donors. 60 Vbeta and 13 Jbeta primers were used in PCR. Here immunoSEQ multiplex PCR was the method, and the copy in TCRdb shows in-frame clones only, minus some. The table lists around 180,000 clones, around 80% of them singletons. Germline V gene sequence: CDR1 SEHNR, CDR2 FQNEAQ (reference sequence). The CDR3 runs to 18 residues. V lost 6 bases and J lost 5; bases outside the gene matches: 11. This clone was detected once. Its antigen remains unknown. Findings and limits, study-wide: An analysis that came later showed most CMV-associated TCR beta chains appearing HLA-restricted. As a later analysis showed, a missense DCLRE1C variant was linked to trimming of TCR beta V- and J-genes.

The V gene is TRBV7-9, the J gene TRBJ2-2; TRBD2 aligns across 14 bases. The sample comprised PBMCs. This TCR came from a woman aged 35 to 49 in good health and CMV-seronegative. CDR3 nucleotides: TGTGCCAGCAGTCCCGGGACTAGCGGGAGTTCTTGGACCGGGGAGCTGTTTTTT. Protein product: CASSPGTSGSSWTGELFF.